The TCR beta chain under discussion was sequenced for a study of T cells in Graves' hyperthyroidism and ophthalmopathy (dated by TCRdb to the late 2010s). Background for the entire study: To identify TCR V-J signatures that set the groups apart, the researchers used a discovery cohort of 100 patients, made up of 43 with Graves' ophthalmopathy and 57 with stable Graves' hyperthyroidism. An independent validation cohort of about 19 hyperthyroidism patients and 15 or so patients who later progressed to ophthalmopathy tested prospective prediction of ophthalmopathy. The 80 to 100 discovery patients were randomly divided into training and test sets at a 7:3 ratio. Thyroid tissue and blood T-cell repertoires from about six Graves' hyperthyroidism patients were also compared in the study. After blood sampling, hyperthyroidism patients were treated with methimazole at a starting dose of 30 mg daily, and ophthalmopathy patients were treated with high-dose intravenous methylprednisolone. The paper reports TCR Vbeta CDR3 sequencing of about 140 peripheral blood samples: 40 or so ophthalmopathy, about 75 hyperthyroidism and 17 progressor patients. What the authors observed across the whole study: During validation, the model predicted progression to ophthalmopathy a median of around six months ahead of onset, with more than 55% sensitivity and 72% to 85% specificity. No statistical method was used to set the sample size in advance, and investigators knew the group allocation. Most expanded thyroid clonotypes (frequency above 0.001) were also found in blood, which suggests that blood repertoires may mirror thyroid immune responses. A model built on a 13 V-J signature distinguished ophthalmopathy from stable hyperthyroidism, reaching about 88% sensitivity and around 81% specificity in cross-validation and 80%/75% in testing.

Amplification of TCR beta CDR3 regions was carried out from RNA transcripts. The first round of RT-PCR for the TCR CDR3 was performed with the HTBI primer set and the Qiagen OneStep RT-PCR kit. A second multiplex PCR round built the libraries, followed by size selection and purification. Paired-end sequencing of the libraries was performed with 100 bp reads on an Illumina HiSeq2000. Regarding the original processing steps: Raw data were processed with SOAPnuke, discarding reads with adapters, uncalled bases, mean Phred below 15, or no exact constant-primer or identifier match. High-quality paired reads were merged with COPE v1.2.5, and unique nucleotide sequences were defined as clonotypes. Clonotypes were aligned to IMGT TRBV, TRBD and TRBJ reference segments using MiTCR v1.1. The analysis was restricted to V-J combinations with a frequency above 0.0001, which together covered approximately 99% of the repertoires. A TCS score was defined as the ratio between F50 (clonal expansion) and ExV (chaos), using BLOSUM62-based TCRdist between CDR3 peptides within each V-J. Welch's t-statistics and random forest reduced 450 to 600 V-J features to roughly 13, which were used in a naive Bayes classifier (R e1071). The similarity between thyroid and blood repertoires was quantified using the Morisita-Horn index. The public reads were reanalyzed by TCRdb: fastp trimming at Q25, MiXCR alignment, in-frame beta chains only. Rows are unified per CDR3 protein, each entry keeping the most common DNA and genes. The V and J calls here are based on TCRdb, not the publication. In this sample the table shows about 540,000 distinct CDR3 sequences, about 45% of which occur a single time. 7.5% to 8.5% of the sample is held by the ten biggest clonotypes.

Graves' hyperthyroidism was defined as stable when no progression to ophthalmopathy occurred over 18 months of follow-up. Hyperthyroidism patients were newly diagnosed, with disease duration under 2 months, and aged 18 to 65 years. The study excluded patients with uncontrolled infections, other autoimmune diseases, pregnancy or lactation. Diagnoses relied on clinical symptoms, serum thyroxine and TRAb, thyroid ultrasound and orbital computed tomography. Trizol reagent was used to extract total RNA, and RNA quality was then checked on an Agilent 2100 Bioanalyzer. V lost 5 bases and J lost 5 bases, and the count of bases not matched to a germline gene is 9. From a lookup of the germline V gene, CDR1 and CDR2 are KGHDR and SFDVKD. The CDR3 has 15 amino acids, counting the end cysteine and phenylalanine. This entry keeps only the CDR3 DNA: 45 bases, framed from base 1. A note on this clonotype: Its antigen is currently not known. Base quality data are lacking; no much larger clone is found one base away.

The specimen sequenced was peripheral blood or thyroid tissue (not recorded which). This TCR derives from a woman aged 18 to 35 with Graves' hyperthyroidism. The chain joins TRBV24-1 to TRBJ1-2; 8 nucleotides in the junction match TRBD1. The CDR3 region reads CATSVSQGDGYGYTF. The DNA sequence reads TGTGCCACCAGTGTATCACAGGGGGACGGATATGGCTACACCTTC.